A selection of T cell receptor beta chains follows, all from one sample in a study of cytomegalovirus exposure and HLA in healthy donors. The protocol was immunoSEQ multiplex PCR, while the TCRdb copy is restricted to in-frame clones and leaves out a portion. The table includes around 170,000 clones, about four fifths detected once. Sequenced sample: PBMCs. Receptors originate from a boy aged 2 to 10 in good health and CMV-seronegative. CDR3s include the opening cysteine and the closing phenylalanine or tryptophan. The order of the fields is clone size, D gene, J gene, V gene, CDR3 protein, CDR3 DNA. D genes are given only for firm matches. Expanded clones are given a class, and other clones once, few, many or no size at all.

.,TRBD1,TRBJ1-2,TRBV6-5,CASSYRGQGCDYGYTF,TGTGCCAGCAGTTACAGGGGACAGGGATGTGACTATGGCTACACCTTC
.,TRBD1,TRBJ2-2,TRBV2,CASSFLGQGTNTGELFF,TGTGCCAGCAGTTTCCTAGGACAGGGGACTAACACCGGGGAGCTGTTTTTT
.,.,TRBJ1-2,TRBV10-3,CAISESRDTGGYTF,TGTGCCATCAGTGAGTCGAGGGACACCGGGGGCTACACCTTC
.,TRBD2,TRBJ2-3,TRBV19,CASTPSGTSTDTQYF,TGTGCCAGTACCCCTAGCGGAACTAGCACAGATACGCAGTATTTT
.,TRBD1,TRBJ2-1,TRBV9,CASSVRPMRGTGIKTNEQFF,TGTGCCAGCAGCGTAAGGCCTATGCGGGGGACAGGGATTAAAACCAATGAGCAGTTCTTC
.,TRBD1,TRBJ2-6,TRBV7-3,CASSAGLGQPSISGANVLTF,TGTGCCAGCAGCGCAGGGCTGGGACAGCCGTCTATCTCTGGGGCCAACGTCCTGACTTTC
.,.,TRBJ1-3,TRBV6-1,CASTGGLGGNTIYF,TGTGCCAGCACTGGAGGGCTCGGTGGAAACACCATATATTTT
.,.,TRBJ2-1,TRBV5-1,CASSYLEANEQFF,TGCGCCAGCAGCTATCTAGAGGCTAATGAGCAGTTCTTC
.,.,TRBJ2-7,TRBV18,CASSQGALSSYEQYF,TGTGCCAGCTCCCAAGGGGCACTCAGCTCCTACGAGCAGTACTTC
once,TRBD2,TRBJ2-6,TRBV5-1,CASSLLRSGRGLSGANVLTF,TGCGCCAGCAGCTTGCTACGGAGCGGGAGGGGTCTCTCTGGGGCCAACGTCCTGACTTTC
.,TRBD1,TRBJ2-5,TRBV7-6,CASSLDGRGHDEQYF,TGTGCCAGCAGCTTAGATGGCAGGGGGCATGATGAGCAGTACTTC
.,TRBD2,TRBJ2-3,TRBV19,CASSIPGRATDTQYF,TGTGCCAGTAGTATACCCGGGAGGGCCACAGATACGCAGTATTTT
.,.,TRBJ2-3,TRBV27,CASTSHRTDTQYF,TGTGCCAGCACCTCACACCGCACAGATACGCAGTATTTT
.,TRBD1,TRBJ1-2,TRBV5-1,CASSLDTGQGGYTF,TGCGCCAGCAGCTTGGATACGGGACAGGGGGGCTACACCTTC
.,.,TRBJ1-1,TRBV27,CASSLLGREGPNTEAFF,TGTGCCAGCAGTTTACTGGGCAGGGAAGGTCCGAACACTGAAGCTTTCTTT
.,TRBD1,TRBJ1-2,TRBV5-1,CASRQGSDGYTF,TGCGCCAGTCGACAGGGGTCTGATGGCTACACCTTC
.,TRBD2,TRBJ2-3,TRBV7-9,CASSLTSGRPTDTQYF,TGTGCCAGCAGCCTGACTAGCGGGAGACCCACAGATACGCAGTATTTT
.,.,TRBJ2-3,TRBV4-1,CASSQGRSRPRNTDTQYF,TGCGCCAGCAGCCAAGGAAGGTCGCGGCCAAGGAACACAGATACGCAGTATTTT
.,TRBD2,TRBJ2-7,TRBV4-1,CASSHHTGGRAGESYEQYF,TGCGCCAGCAGCCATCACACCGGTGGAAGGGCGGGAGAGTCCTACGAGCAGTACTTC
.,TRBD1,TRBJ2-7,TRBV7-2,CASSQPGQGSYEQYF,TGTGCCAGCAGCCAACCGGGACAGGGCTCCTACGAGCAGTACTTC
once,.,TRBJ2-3,TRBV5-8,CASSLGQIIGGDTQYF,TGTGCCAGCAGCTTGGGACAGATCATTGGGGGGGATACGCAGTATTTT
.,TRBD1,TRBJ1-4,TRBV2,CASSADRDTNEKLFF,TGTGCCAGCAGCGCCGACAGGGACACTAATGAAAAACTGTTTTTT
once,.,TRBJ2-7,TRBV6-5,CASSQAGWSGYEQYF,TGTGCCAGCAGTCAGGCAGGCTGGTCAGGGTACGAGCAGTACTTC
.,.,TRBJ1-1,TRBV28,CASSSHSMNTEAFF,TGTGCCAGCAGTTCACACAGCATGAACACTGAAGCTTTCTTT
.,TRBD2,TRBJ2-1,TRBV7-2,CASSLVGAGGSSNEQFF,TGTGCCAGCAGCTTAGTGGGTGCGGGAGGGAGTTCCAATGAGCAGTTCTTC
.,.,TRBJ2-3,TRBV7-9,CASSGEVAGVTSTDTQYF,TGTGCCAGCAGCGGGGAGGTGGCGGGTGTTACTAGCACAGATACGCAGTATTTT
.,.,TRBJ1-1,TRBV29-1,CSVVWGGGTEAFF,TGCAGCGTTGTTTGGGGAGGGGGCACTGAAGCTTTCTTT
.,TRBD2,TRBJ2-1,TRBV27,CASSLFPPLAGLNNEQFF,TGTGCCAGCAGTTTATTTCCTCCCTTAGCGGGGCTAAACAATGAGCAGTTCTTC
.,TRBD1,TRBJ2-7,TRBV27,CASKRTGAYEQYF,TGTGCCAGCAAACGGACAGGGGCCTACGAGCAGTACTTC
.,TRBD1,TRBJ1-2,TRBV11-1,CASSPDRGYGYTF,TGTGCCAGCAGCCCTGACAGGGGCTATGGCTACACCTTC
.,TRBD1,TRBJ1-4,TRBV28,CASSRGQGASNEKLFF,TGTGCCAGCAGTCGCGGACAGGGGGCTTCTAATGAAAAACTGTTTTTT
.,.,TRBJ2-7,TRBV7-8,CASSPPRAGVYEQYF,TGTGCCAGCAGCCCTCCCCGTGCAGGGGTCTACGAGCAGTACTTC
.,TRBD1,TRBJ1-2,TRBV29-1,CSAKTGEDGYTF,TGCAGCGCCAAAACAGGGGAGGATGGCTACACCTTC
once,TRBD1,TRBJ1-1,TRBV12-5,CASGLVLTGGIDTEAFF,TGTGCTAGTGGTTTGGTCCTGACAGGGGGCATTGACACTGAAGCTTTCTTT
.,.,TRBJ2-7,TRBV28,CASLDNRVGNEQYF,TGTGCCAGTCTCGACAACAGGGTTGGGAACGAGCAGTACTTC
.,TRBD2,TRBJ2-1,TRBV10-3,CAISESLGLAGPNEQFF,TGTGCCATCAGTGAGTCCTTAGGACTAGCGGGCCCCAATGAGCAGTTCTTC
.,TRBD2,TRBJ2-7,TRBV28,CASGEASGSYEQYF,TGTGCCAGCGGCGAGGCTAGCGGATCCTACGAGCAGTACTTC
.,.,TRBJ1-4,TRBV30,CAWRGGGEKLFF,TGTGCCTGGAGAGGCGGCGGGGAAAAACTGTTTTTT
.,.,TRBJ1-2,TRBV6-5,CASSSLSSGYTF,TGTGCCAGCAGTTCACTTAGCAGTGGCTACACCTTC
.,TRBD2,TRBJ2-7,TRBV7-2,CASSLDPGTSAKYYEQYF,TGTGCCAGCAGCTTAGACCCCGGGACTAGCGCGAAATACTACGAGCAGTACTTC
.,.,TRBJ2-1,TRBV15,CATSLLSSYNEQFF,TGTGCCACCAGCCTTCTTAGCTCCTACAATGAGCAGTTCTTC
.,TRBD1,TRBJ1-1,TRBV19,CASSPGRQGVADTEAFF,TGTGCCAGTAGTCCGGGCCGACAGGGGGTCGCAGACACTGAAGCTTTCTTT
.,TRBD2,TRBJ2-2,TRBV28,CASGVRLAANTGELFF,TGTGCCAGTGGAGTAAGGCTAGCGGCTAACACCGGGGAGCTGTTTTTT
.,TRBD1,TRBJ1-1,TRBV28,CASSLRGQGSRAFF,TGTGCCAGCAGTCTCAGGGGACAGGGTTCTCGAGCTTTCTTT
once,TRBD1,TRBJ2-3,TRBV10-3,CAIRGTDLGTDTQYF,TGTGCCATCAGGGGGACAGACCTAGGCACAGATACGCAGTATTTT
few,.,TRBJ1-2,TRBV27,CASRKLGGRLANYGYTF,TGTGCCAGCAGGAAACTCGGGGGGCGACTGGCTAACTATGGCTACACCTTC
.,TRBD1,TRBJ1-2,TRBV7-6,CASSLAGGGGYTF,TGTGCCAGCAGCTTAGCAGGGGGCGGGGGCTACACCTTC
.,TRBD1,TRBJ1-2,TRBV5-6,CASSLVQGEGYTF,TGTGCCAGCAGCTTGGTTCAGGGGGAAGGCTACACCTTC
.,TRBD1,TRBJ1-4,TRBV19,CASSIGTGHEKLFF,TGTGCCAGTAGTATAGGGACAGGGCATGAAAAACTGTTTTTT
.,TRBD1,TRBJ1-4,TRBV7-9,CASSLGPGGNEKLFF,TGTGCCAGCAGCTTAGGTCCAGGGGGGAATGAAAAACTGTTTTTT
once,TRBD1,TRBJ2-7,TRBV5-1,CASSTGTGFYEQYF,TGCGCCAGCAGCACCGGGACAGGGTTTTACGAGCAGTACTTC
.,TRBD1,TRBJ1-5,TRBV19,CASITSEDRSNQPQHF,TGTGCCAGTATAACATCAGAGGACAGGAGCAATCAGCCCCAGCATTTT
.,.,TRBJ2-1,TRBV30,CAWSVAPEQFF,TGTGCCTGGAGTGTAGCTCCGGAGCAGTTCTTC
once,TRBD1,TRBJ2-7,TRBV7-9,CASSRQGRSYEQYF,TGTGCCAGCTCCCGACAGGGCCGCTCCTACGAGCAGTACTTC
.,TRBD1,TRBJ1-5,TRBV28,CASRWTGGGNQPQHF,TGTGCCAGCAGATGGACAGGGGGCGGGAATCAGCCCCAGCATTTT
few,.,TRBJ2-7,TRBV19,CASSGRNYEQYF,TGTGCCAGTAGCGGGAGAAACTACGAGCAGTACTTC
.,TRBD2,TRBJ2-3,TRBV10-3,CAITEGFAGGIDTQYF,TGTGCCATCACCGAGGGGTTCGCGGGAGGGATAGATACGCAGTATTTT
.,.,TRBJ2-7,TRBV6-6,CASSYVPDWSFHEQYF,TGTGCCAGCAGTTACGTTCCGGACTGGTCCTTCCACGAGCAGTACTTC
.,.,TRBJ1-3,TRBV5-1,CASSLGLPSGNTIYF,TGCGCCAGCAGCTTGGGACTCCCTTCTGGAAACACCATATATTTT
.,.,TRBJ1-2,TRBV6-1,CASSEALWGGHGYTF,TGTGCCAGCAGTGAAGCGTTATGGGGGGGCCATGGCTACACCTTC